Following are 15 T cell receptor beta chains from one sample sequenced in a study of blood T cell repertoires in COVID-19 (dated by TCRdb to about 2020). Libraries came from the immunoSEQ multiplex PCR assay. TCRdb mirrors the immuneACCESS table, restricted to in-frame sequences. Some clones are absent from its copies; in checked studies, under half trace to an unresolved V gene, and the reason for the others is unknown. For this sample there are around 400,000 clones; around 87% appear just once. About 10% of the sample lies in the top ten. The sequenced material came from peripheral blood. The receptors here all came from a woman in her twenties or thirties with COVID-19, enrolled during active disease.

This clone has only one observation. The chain has TRBV19 and TRBJ1-1, with D tentatively TRBD1 (5 bases). V was trimmed by 5 bases and J by 10 bases, leaving 26 bases between them. The CDR3 contains 16 residues. The germline V gene has CDR1 LNHDA and CDR2 SQIVND (reference sequence). CDR3 protein: CASSSTGTPGYHGAFF. In nucleotides, the CDR3 is TGTGCCAGTAGTTCCACCGGGACTCCCGGTTACCACGGAGCTTTCTTT.

The chain carries TRBV5-1 and TRBJ2-1; 9 bases fit TRBD1. J was trimmed by 6 bases and V by 3 bases; bases with no gene match: 4. Germline assignment: CDR1 SGHRS and CDR2 YFSETQ. The CDR3 totals 14 residues. The CDR3 loop reads CASSSPDRGNEQFF. The CDR3 DNA follows: TGCGCCAGCAGCTCCCCGGACAGGGGCAATGAGCAGTTCTTC.

The CDR3 bases are TGTGCCAGCAGCGTAGCCCCTAGCGGCAATGAGCAGTTCTTC. Protein sequence: CASSVAPSGNEQFF. The genes are TRBV9 and TRBJ2-1, with 7 bases that match TRBD2. The CDR3 is made up of 14 amino acids. Losses at the gene ends were 0 bases for V and 6 bases for J; bases not matched to a gene: 3. The V gene's germline CDR1 is SGDLS and CDR2 YYNGEE.

This clone was seen only once. The chain uses TRBV3-1 (or the pseudogene TRBV3-2) and TRBJ2-2; TRBD1 agrees at 7 bases. The germline CDR1 and CDR2 sequences are LGHDT and YNNKEL (reference sequence). V lost 4 bases and J lost 5; bases outside the gene matches: 7. The CDR3 runs 15 residues. The CDR3: CASSPVTGVTGELFF. The CDR3 DNA is TGTGCCAGCAGCCCTGTAACAGGGGTTACCGGGGAGCTGTTTTTT.

The rearrangement uses TRBV28 and TRBJ1-3; 7 bases line up with TRBD1. CDR3 length: 15 amino acids. With 2 bases clipped from V and 5 bases from J, the junction kept 6 bases outside the gene matches. The V gene's germline CDR1 is MDHEN and CDR2 SYDVKM. The CDR3 loop reads CASSLVLGGRNTIYF. CDR3 bases: TGTGCCAGCAGTTTAGTTTTAGGGGGCCGAAACACCATATATTTT.

V gene TRBV9 combines with J gene TRBJ2-7; a possible D gene is TRBD2 (6 bases). V lost 4 bases and J lost 7, with 21 bases in between. Germline CDR1 is SGDLS and CDR2 is YYNGEE. CDR3 length: 15 amino acids. CDR3 nucleotide sequence: TGTGCCAGCAGCCCTGCCGGGAGTCTCGGGTGGGAGCAGTACTTC. Protein: CASSPAGSLGWEQYF.

The chain is built from TRBV6-4 and TRBJ2-7; D is perhaps TRBD2 (5 bases). V was shortened by 8 bases and J by 7 bases, with 6 bases between the two germline ends. CDR3 length equals 9 residues. The germline CDR1 and CDR2 sequences are MRHNA and SNTAGT. CDR3 residues: CASRREQYF. CDR3 DNA: TGTGCCAGCCGGAGGGAGCAGTACTTC.

This clone was recorded many times. V is TRBV11-2 and J is TRBJ2-7; 8 bases are shared with TRBD2. With 6 bases clipped from V and 2 bases from J, the junction kept 12 bases outside the gene matches. The length of the CDR3 is 16 residues. The germline V gene has CDR1 SGHAT and CDR2 FQNNGV. CDR3 nucleotides: TGTGCCAGCAGGTACTCGACTAGCGCCACTACCTACGAGCAGTACTTC. It specifies CASRYSTSATTYEQYF.

This chain links TRBV4-1 with TRBJ2-1; 7 positions agree with TRBD2. The trim removed 1 base at V and 8 bases at J, leaving 2 bases unmatched. This CDR3 is 13 amino acids long. The germline V gene encodes CDR1 MGHRA and CDR2 YSYEKL. DNA for the CDR3: TGCGCCAGCAGCCAAGGGGGGGGGTATGAGCAGTTCTTC. Protein: CASSQGGGYEQFF.

The chain links TRBV24-1 to TRBJ1-2, with TRBD1 matching 7 bases. V shed 4 bases and J 6 bases; nucleotides not matched to a gene: 7. CDR3 length: 14 residues. Germline loops: CDR1 KGHDR, CDR2 SFDVKD. The CDR3 DNA is TGTGCCACCAGTGACCCTGAAGGGGGCGATGGCTACACCTTC. Translation: CATSDPEGGDGYTF.

The rearrangement joins TRBV30 to TRBJ2-7, with a weak D call TRBD1 (5 bases). Trimming left V 0 bases short and J 6 bases short, with 15 bases between. Looked up from germline, CDR1 is GTSNPN and CDR2 is SVGIG (reference sequence). The CDR3 contains 14 residues. CDR3 nucleotide sequence: TGTGCCTGGAGTGTACTGCGCAGGGTTGGCGAGCAGTACTTC. This sequence encodes CAWSVLRRVGEQYF.

V is TRBV28 and J is TRBJ2-3, with 8 bases fitting TRBD2. Germline CDR1 MDHEN, CDR2 SYDVKM. The CDR3 consists of 15 residues. The V and J ends lost 5 bases and 6 bases, in that order; junction bases with no gene match: 10. CDR3 sequence reads: CASSARRAGDDTQYF. In DNA, the CDR3 is TGTGCCAGCAGTGCCAGGAGAGCGGGAGATGATACGCAGTATTTT.

This sequence joins TRBV30 and TRBJ1-2, with D possibly matching TRBD1 (5 bases). This CDR3 spans 11 amino acids. Looked up from germline, CDR1 is GTSNPN and CDR2 is SVGIG (reference sequence). Trimming took off 5 bases at V and 2 bases at J, with 6 bases between the two ends. The CDR3 DNA is TGTGCCTGGCGACAGAACTATGGCTACACCTTC. Translation gives CAWRQNYGYTF.

On this clone: Distinct nucleotide sequences in the sample also encode this CDR3. The chain joins TRBV30 to TRBJ1-4; possible D gene TRBD1, 6 bases. Per germline, CDR1 GTSNPN and CDR2 SVGIG (reference sequence). The CDR3 sequence is 12 residues long. The V end was cut by 0 bases, the J end by 7 bases, with 6 bases between. The CDR3 coding sequence is TGTGCCTGGAGTGTAGGGGGTGAAAAACTGTTTTTT. Protein sequence: CAWSVGGEKLFF.

This clone was detected a few times. The chain carries TRBV19 and TRBJ1-2; TRBD1 matches at 7 bases. This CDR3 is built from 15 residues. With 5 bases clipped from V and 0 bases from J, the junction kept 6 bases outside the gene matches. The germline CDR1 and CDR2 sequences are LNHDA and SQIVND (reference sequence). In DNA form, the CDR3 reads TGTGCCAGTAGTCAGTCAGGGGGTGCTAACTATGGCTACACCTTC. The encoded protein is CASSQSGGANYGYTF.